This T cell receptor beta chain is from a study of CD8+ T cells in alopecia areata. Study context: Administration of oral tofacitinib to treated patients was at 5 to 10 mg twice daily.

Reverse transcribed after extraction, RNA yielded cDNA as the sequencing template. Only in-frame clones appear in the TCRdb table, and some are missing; sequencing was by immunoSEQ multiplex PCR. Of around 120,000 clones listed, roughly two fifths were seen once; the top ten hold over 3%. This clone was recorded a few times. In alopecia areata patients, both lesional scalp punch biopsies and peripheral blood were collected. CDR1 and CDR2 from the germline V gene are SGHRS and YFSETQ. The V gene lost 4 bases and the J gene lost 3 bases, with 15 bases spanning the gap. This CDR3 region has 15 residues. The receptor comes from a human donor with alopecia areata. The J gene is TRBJ2-3, the V gene TRBV5-1; the D gene could be TRBD1 or TRBD2 (6 bases each). Sequencing was performed on CD4+ T cells sorted from blood. This chain's CDR3 is CASSGGGGRTDTQYF. Here the CDR3 DNA reads TGCGCCAGCAGCGGAGGAGGGGGGCGAACAGATACGCAGTATTTT. Together with reference TRBV5-1 and TRBJ2-3, the CDR3 gives the full variable domain: KAGVTQTPRYLIKTRGQQVTLSCSPISGHRSVSWYQQTPGQGLQFLFEYFSETQRNKGNFPGRFSGRQFSNSRSEMNVSTLELGDSALYLCASSGGGGRTDTQYFGPGTRLTVL.